This TCR beta chain was captured by sequencing in a study of response to subunit inactivated influenza vaccine. The V end was cut by 1 base, the J end by 7 bases, with 14 bases between. Germline CDR1 and CDR2: DFQATT and SNEGSKA (reference sequence). This CDR3 is 15 amino acids long. One entry per CDR3 protein results from TCRdb running MiXCR on the RT-PCR reads. The sample has approximately 730,000 distinct CDR3 sequences; around 14% are singletons. Findings of the study overall: Only a handful of new T cells, the authors suggested, are recruited with each seasonal influenza vaccination.

Comments on this clonotype: The antigen is not known.

The chain is built from TRBV20-1 and TRBJ1-6; no reliable D call. The sequence was collected from a man aged 45-65 years who received an inactivated influenza vaccine. This material consisted of PBMCs from blood, taken around two weeks before vaccination. CDR3 DNA: TGCAGTGCTAGAGGGGAGGATCTATGGAATTCACCCCTCCACTTT. It specifies CSARGEDLWNSPLHF.